Below, 3 T cell receptor beta chains from the same sample are listed, as sequenced in a study of tumor-infiltrating lymphocytes in primary liver carcinoma. Bulk tissue was left unsorted, and RNA and DNA were co-extracted from about 20-30 mg of it. Production of TCR beta cDNA used 400 to 650 ng total RNA together with a constant-region primer. Libraries of TCR beta came from three nested multiplex PCR rounds with slightly modified ARM-PCR. TRBV1-TRBV30 forward primers paired with a C-beta reverse primer were used in the first two PCR rounds, which ran roughly 11 cycles each. MiXCR, run by TCRdb on the multiplex PCR reads, gives a single entry per CDR3 protein. The top ten hold around 24% of the sample, which has approximately 80,000 distinct CDR3 sequences, 69% seen once. Sequenced material: tumor-adjacent normal liver tissue. All receptors derive from a man aged 35-49 years with primary liver carcinoma and hepatitis B virus infection.

As regards this clonotype: The junction departs from germline at one end; a sequencing error may be responsible. This chain links TRBV7-7 with TRBJ2-3; no definite D call. The V gene's germline CDR1 is SSHAT and CDR2 FNYEAQ (reference sequence). This CDR3 region has 14 residues. CDR3 DNA sequence: TGTGCTAGCAGCTTAGGACGGACCACAGATACGCAGTATTTT. Translating it yields CASSLGRTTDTQYF. The full variable domain, rest sourced from reference TRBV7-7 and TRBJ2-3, is GAGVSQSPRYKVTKRGQDVTLRCDPISSHATLYWYQQALGQGPEFLTYFNYEAQPDKSGLPSDRFSAERPEGSISTLTIQRTEQRDSAMYRCASSLGRTTDTQYFGPGTRLTVL.

The chain employs TRBV29-1 and TRBJ2-2; TRBD2 matches 10 bases. The CDR3 runs 13 residues. The V gene's germline CDR1 is SQVTM and CDR2 ANQGSEA. CDR3: CSIRTSGTGELFF. CDR3 coding DNA: TGCAGTATCCGGACTAGCGGCACCGGGGAGCTGTTTTTT.

The V and J genes are TRBV29-1 and TRBJ2-5; D not resolved. From germline, CDR1 is SQVTM and CDR2 ANQGSEA. The CDR3 is 13 amino acids. The ends were cut back, 3 bases at V and 14 bases at J, with 22 bases in the middle. The CDR3 DNA sequence: TGCAGCGTTGAGTGGTCGGTGGCTGAGACCAATTACTTC. This codes for CSVEWSVAETNYF.